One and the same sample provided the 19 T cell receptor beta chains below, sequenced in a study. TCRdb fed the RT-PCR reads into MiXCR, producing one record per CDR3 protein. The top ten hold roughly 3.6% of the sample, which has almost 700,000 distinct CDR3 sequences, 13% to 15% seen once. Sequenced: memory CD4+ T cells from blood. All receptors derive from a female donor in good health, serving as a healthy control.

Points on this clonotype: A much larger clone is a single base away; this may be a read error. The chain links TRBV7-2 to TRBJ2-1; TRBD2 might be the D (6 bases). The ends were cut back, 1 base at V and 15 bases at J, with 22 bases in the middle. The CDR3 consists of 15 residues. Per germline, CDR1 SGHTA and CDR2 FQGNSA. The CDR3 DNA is TGTGCCAGCAGCTTAGGCCTTCTAACGGGAGAGGTTAGGTTCTTC. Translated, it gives CASSLGLLTGEVRFF.

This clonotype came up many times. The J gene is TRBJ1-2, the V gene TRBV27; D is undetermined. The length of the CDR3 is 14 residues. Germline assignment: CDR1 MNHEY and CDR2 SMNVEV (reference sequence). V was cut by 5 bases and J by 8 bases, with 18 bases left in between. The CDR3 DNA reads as TGTGCCAGCAGTAAACTGAACTCATACGACGGCTACACCTTC. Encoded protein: CASSKLNSYDGYTF.

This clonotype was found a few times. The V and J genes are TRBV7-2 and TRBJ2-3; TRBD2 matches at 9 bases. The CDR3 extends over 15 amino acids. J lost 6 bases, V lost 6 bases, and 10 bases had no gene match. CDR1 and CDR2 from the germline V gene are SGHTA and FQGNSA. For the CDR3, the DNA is TGTGCCAGCAGTCGGACTAGCGCTAGTTCGGATACGCAGTATTTT. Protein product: CASSRTSASSDTQYF.

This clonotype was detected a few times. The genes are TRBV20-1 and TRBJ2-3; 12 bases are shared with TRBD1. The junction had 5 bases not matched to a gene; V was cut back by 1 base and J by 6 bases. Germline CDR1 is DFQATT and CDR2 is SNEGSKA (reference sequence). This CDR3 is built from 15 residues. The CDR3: CSARAGTGGLDTQYF. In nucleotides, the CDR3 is TGCAGTGCTAGAGCCGGGACAGGGGGCCTGGATACGCAGTATTTT.

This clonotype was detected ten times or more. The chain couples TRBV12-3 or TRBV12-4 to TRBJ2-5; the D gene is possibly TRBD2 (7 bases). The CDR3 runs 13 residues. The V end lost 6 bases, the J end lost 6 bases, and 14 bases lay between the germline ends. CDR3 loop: CASRGGTTQTQYF. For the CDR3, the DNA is TGTGCCAGCAGAGGGGGGACTACCCAGACCCAGTACTTC.

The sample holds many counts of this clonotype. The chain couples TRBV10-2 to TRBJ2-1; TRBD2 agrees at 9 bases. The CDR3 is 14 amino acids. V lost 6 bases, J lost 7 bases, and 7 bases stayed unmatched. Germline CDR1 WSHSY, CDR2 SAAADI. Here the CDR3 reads CASSASGIRNEQFF. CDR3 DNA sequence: TGCGCCAGCAGCGCTAGCGGGATTAGAAATGAGCAGTTCTTC.

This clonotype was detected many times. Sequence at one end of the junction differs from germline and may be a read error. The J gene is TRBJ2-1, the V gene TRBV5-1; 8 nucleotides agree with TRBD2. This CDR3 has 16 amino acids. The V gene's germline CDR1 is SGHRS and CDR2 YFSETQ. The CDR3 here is CASSPRVAGTYSEQFF. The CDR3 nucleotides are TGCGCCAGCAGCCCCCGGGTAGCGGGAACATACAGTGAGCAGTTCTTC.

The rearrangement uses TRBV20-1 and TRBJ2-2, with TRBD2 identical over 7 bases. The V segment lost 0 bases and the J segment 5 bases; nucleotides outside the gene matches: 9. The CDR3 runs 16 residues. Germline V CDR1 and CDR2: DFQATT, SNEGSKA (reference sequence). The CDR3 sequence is CSARDIAAGATGELFF. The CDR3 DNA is TGCAGTGCTAGAGATATTGCGGCGGGAGCAACCGGGGAGCTGTTTTTT.

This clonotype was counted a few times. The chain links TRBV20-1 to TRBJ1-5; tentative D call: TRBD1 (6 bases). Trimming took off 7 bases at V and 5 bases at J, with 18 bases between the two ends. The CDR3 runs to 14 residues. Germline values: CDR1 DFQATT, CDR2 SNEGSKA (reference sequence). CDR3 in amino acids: CSVDGGWGHQPQHF. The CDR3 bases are TGCAGTGTCGATGGGGGCTGGGGGCATCAGCCCCAGCATTTT.

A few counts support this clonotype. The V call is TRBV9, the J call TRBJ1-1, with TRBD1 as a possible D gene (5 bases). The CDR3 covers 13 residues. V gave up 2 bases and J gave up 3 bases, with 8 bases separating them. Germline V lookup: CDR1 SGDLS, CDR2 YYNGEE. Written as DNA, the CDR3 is TGTGCCAGCAGCGTCATAGGGGACACTGAAGCTTTCTTT. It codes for CASSVIGDTEAFF.

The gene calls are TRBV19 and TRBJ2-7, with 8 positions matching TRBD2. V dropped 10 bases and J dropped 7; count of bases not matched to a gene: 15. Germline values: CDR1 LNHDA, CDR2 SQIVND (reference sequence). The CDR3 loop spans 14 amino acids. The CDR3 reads CATRLTGGSYEQYF. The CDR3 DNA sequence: TGTGCCACTCGGTTGACGGGAGGGTCTTATGAGCAGTACTTC. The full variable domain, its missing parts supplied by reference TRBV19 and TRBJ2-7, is DGGITQSPKYLFRKEGQNVTLSCEQNLNHDAMYWYRQDPGQGLRLIYYSQIVNDFQKGDIAEGYSVSREKKESFPLTVTSAQKNPTAFYLCATRLTGGSYEQYFGPGTRLTVT.

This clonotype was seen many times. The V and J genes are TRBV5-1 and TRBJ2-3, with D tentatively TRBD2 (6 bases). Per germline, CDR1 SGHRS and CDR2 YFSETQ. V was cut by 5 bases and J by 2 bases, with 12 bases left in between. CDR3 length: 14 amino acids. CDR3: CASSTGESTDTQYF. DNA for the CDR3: TGCGCCAGCAGTACGGGGGAGTCCACAGATACGCAGTATTTT.

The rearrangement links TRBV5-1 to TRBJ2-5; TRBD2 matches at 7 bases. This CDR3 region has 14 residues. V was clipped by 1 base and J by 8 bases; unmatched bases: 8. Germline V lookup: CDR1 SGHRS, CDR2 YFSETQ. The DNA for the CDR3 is TGCGCCAGCAGCTTGCCGGGACTACCGCCAACCCAGTACTTC. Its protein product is CASSLPGLPPTQYF.

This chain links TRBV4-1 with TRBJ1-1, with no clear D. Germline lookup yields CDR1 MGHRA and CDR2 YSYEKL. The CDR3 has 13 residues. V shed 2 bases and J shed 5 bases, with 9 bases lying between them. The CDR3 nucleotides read TGCGCCAGCAGCCAAACCAGGAATACTGAAGCTTTCTTT. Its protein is CASSQTRNTEAFF.

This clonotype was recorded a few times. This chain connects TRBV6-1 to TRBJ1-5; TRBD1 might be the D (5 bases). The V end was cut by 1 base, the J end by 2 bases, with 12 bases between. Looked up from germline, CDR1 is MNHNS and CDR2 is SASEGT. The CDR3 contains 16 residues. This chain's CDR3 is CASSEVRAGGNQPQHF. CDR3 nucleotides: TGTGCCAGCAGTGAAGTGCGGGCGGGGGGCAATCAGCCCCAGCATTTT.

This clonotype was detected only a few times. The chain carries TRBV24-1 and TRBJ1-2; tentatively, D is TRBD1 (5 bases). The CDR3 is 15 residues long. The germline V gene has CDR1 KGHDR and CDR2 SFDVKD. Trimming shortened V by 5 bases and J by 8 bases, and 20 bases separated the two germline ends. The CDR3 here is CATSVAASSGGGYTF. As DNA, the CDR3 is TGTGCCACCAGTGTCGCCGCATCTTCGGGGGGAGGCTACACCTTC.

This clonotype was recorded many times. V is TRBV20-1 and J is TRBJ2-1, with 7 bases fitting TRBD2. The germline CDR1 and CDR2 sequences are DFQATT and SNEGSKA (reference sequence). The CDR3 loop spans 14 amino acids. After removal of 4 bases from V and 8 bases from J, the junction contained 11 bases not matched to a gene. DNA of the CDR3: TGCAGTGCTAATAGGGAGGGAGGGGTCGATGAGCAGTTCTTC. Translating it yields CSANREGGVDEQFF.

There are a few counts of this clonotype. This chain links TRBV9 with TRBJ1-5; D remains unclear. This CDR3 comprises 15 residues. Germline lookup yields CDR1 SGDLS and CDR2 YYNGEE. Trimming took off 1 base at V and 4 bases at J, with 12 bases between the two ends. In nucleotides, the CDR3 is TGTGCCAGCAGCGTAATCCCAGGTTCGAATCAGCCCCAGCATTTT. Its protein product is CASSVIPGSNQPQHF.

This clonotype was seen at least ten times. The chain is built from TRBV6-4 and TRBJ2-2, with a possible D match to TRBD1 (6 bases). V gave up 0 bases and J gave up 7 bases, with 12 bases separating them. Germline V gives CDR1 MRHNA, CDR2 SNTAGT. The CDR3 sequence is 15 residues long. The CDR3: CASSDSYRAVGELFF. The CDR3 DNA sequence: TGTGCCAGCAGTGACTCGTACAGGGCGGTCGGGGAGCTGTTTTTT.